This TCR beta chain emerged from a study of early T cells in non-severe SARS-CoV-2 infection. Study in general: Alpha and beta chains were unpaired, from unsorted whole-blood bulk RNA. Whole-study findings and limits: Missing private and CD4 specificities, VDJdb matching favored anti-spike CD8 responses.

Unique molecular identifiers were affixed to single, distinct cDNA molecules. TCRdb independently ran MiXCR on the 5' RACE reads; one entry per CDR3 protein. The sample holds approximately 58,000 distinct CDR3 sequences, around 12% seen once. CDR1 is KGHSH and CDR2 is LQKENI in the germline V gene. Trimming removed 3 bases from V and 0 bases from J, with 8 bases in between. The CDR3 loop spans 15 amino acids. This clonotype was detected only a few times. The antigen remains unidentified. The V gene is TRBV18, the J gene TRBJ1-4; no reliable D call. This material consisted of whole blood, taken at baseline. The sequence came from an adult who was a healthcare worker with PCR-confirmed SARS-CoV-2 infection or an uninfected control (not recorded which). This CDR3 is CASSPSPSTNEKLFF. CDR3 coding DNA: TGTGCCAGCTCACCGAGTCCGTCAACTAATGAAAAACTGTTTTTT.